Listed below are T cell receptor beta chains from one sample, sequenced in a study of cytomegalovirus exposure and HLA in healthy donors. The repertoire was sequenced with immunoSEQ multiplex PCR; TCRdb's copy has only in-frame clones and lacks some. The table lists about 160,000 clones, about 96% of them singletons, with around 0.9% in the top ten. Sequencing used PBMCs. These receptors were taken from a young woman in good health and CMV-seronegative. The CDR3 runs from the conserved cysteine through the conserved F or W. D genes are given only for firm matches. Clone size appears in some rows only: once, few, many, or a class for an expanded clone.

d_call: TRBD1; clone_size: -; v_call: TRBV5-4; j_call: TRBJ1-1; cdr3_aa: CASSYKGANTEAFF; cdr3_nt: TGTGCCAGCAGCTATAAGGGGGCCAACACTGAAGCTTTCTTT
d_call: -; clone_size: -; v_call: TRBV7-2; j_call: TRBJ2-1; cdr3_aa: CASSIGQYNEQFF; cdr3_nt: TGTGCCAGCAGCATCGGACAGTACAATGAGCAGTTCTTC
d_call: TRBD1; clone_size: -; v_call: TRBV6-5; j_call: TRBJ2-1; cdr3_aa: CASKRGQGYNEQFF; cdr3_nt: TGTGCCAGCAAGCGCGGACAGGGATACAATGAGCAGTTCTTC
d_call: -; clone_size: -; v_call: TRBV14; j_call: TRBJ1-2; cdr3_aa: CASSPLITANYGYTF; cdr3_nt: TGTGCCAGCAGCCCTTTAATCACAGCTAACTATGGCTACACCTTC
d_call: -; clone_size: -; v_call: TRBV29-1; j_call: TRBJ2-1; cdr3_aa: CSVDVQIYNEQFF; cdr3_nt: TGCAGCGTTGACGTACAGATTTACAATGAGCAGTTCTTC
d_call: TRBD1; clone_size: -; v_call: TRBV5-6; j_call: TRBJ2-1; cdr3_aa: CASSFLGQGRSYNEQFF; cdr3_nt: TGTGCCAGCAGCTTTCTCGGACAGGGACGTTCCTACAATGAGCAGTTCTTC
d_call: -; clone_size: -; v_call: TRBV10-3; j_call: TRBJ2-3; cdr3_aa: CAIAGAGTDTQYF; cdr3_nt: TGTGCCATCGCGGGCGCGGGGACAGATACGCAGTATTTT
d_call: TRBD1; clone_size: once; v_call: TRBV2; j_call: TRBJ2-3; cdr3_aa: CASPRQGATSTDTQYF; cdr3_nt: TGTGCCAGCCCTCGACAGGGGGCTACTAGCACAGATACGCAGTATTTT
d_call: -; clone_size: -; v_call: TRBV5-1; j_call: TRBJ2-7; cdr3_aa: CASSLGHTSSYEQYF; cdr3_nt: TGCGCCAGCAGCTTGGGGCATACCAGCTCCTACGAGCAGTACTTC
d_call: -; clone_size: -; v_call: TRBV30; j_call: TRBJ2-3; cdr3_aa: CAWTRTGTKTDTQYF; cdr3_nt: TGTGCCTGGACCCGGACGGGGACAAAAACAGATACGCAGTATTTT
d_call: -; clone_size: -; v_call: TRBV21-1; j_call: TRBJ2-1; cdr3_aa: CASSKNGGTSGGLNYNEQFF; cdr3_nt: TGTGCCAGCAGCAAGAACGGGGGGACTAGCGGGGGCCTAAACTACAATGAGCAGTTCTTC
d_call: -; clone_size: -; v_call: TRBV7-9; j_call: TRBJ1-1; cdr3_aa: CASSLGTAINTEAFF; cdr3_nt: TGTGCCAGCAGCTTAGGGACAGCTATAAACACTGAAGCTTTCTTT
d_call: -; clone_size: -; v_call: TRBV9; j_call: TRBJ2-1; cdr3_aa: CASSVAGQSYNEQFF; cdr3_nt: TGTGCCAGCAGCGTAGCTGGGCAGTCCTACAATGAGCAGTTCTTC
d_call: -; clone_size: -; v_call: TRBV2; j_call: TRBJ1-3; cdr3_aa: CASSEQGTITGNTIYF; cdr3_nt: TGTGCCAGCAGTGAACAGGGAACAATTACGGGAAACACCATATATTTT
d_call: -; clone_size: -; v_call: TRBV6-5; j_call: TRBJ2-1; cdr3_aa: CASSYSTSSYNEQFF; cdr3_nt: TGTGCCAGCAGTTACTCGACTAGCTCCTACAATGAGCAGTTCTTC
d_call: -; clone_size: few; v_call: TRBV7-9; j_call: TRBJ2-5; cdr3_aa: CASSPDSETQYF; cdr3_nt: TGTGCCAGCAGCCCCGACAGCGAGACCCAGTACTTC
d_call: TRBD1; clone_size: -; v_call: TRBV7-2; j_call: TRBJ2-1; cdr3_aa: CASSSGQGLYNEQFF; cdr3_nt: TGTGCCAGCAGCTCCGGACAGGGCTTATACAATGAGCAGTTCTTC
d_call: -; clone_size: -; v_call: TRBV4-2; j_call: TRBJ1-1; cdr3_aa: CASSQGAQRIKYTEAFF; cdr3_nt: TGTGCCAGCAGCCAAGGGGCCCAAAGAATAAAGTACACTGAAGCTTTCTTT
d_call: -; clone_size: -; v_call: TRBV2; j_call: TRBJ1-1; cdr3_aa: CASRGGNWNTEAFF; cdr3_nt: TGTGCCAGCAGGGGGGGGAATTGGAACACTGAAGCTTTCTTT
d_call: TRBD1; clone_size: -; v_call: TRBV19; j_call: TRBJ1-2; cdr3_aa: CASSLGQSYYGYTF; cdr3_nt: TGTGCCAGTAGTTTGGGACAGTCCTACTATGGCTACACCTTC
d_call: TRBD2; clone_size: -; v_call: TRBV10-3; j_call: TRBJ2-1; cdr3_aa: CAISESNGGSYNEQFF; cdr3_nt: TGTGCCATCAGTGAGTCCAACGGGGGGTCCTACAATGAGCAGTTCTTC
d_call: -; clone_size: -; v_call: TRBV7-3; j_call: TRBJ1-6; cdr3_aa: CASSLMGPNSPLHF; cdr3_nt: TGTGCCAGCAGCTTAATGGGGCCTAATTCACCCCTCCACTTT